Listed below are T cell receptor beta chains from one sample, sequenced in a study of identical twins. In TCRdb, the 5' RACE reads were re-called with MiXCR into one record per CDR3 protein. The data show approximately 670,000 distinct CDR3 sequences, around 5.7% seen once. The source material was naive T cells sorted from blood. The receptors derive from a man aged 18 to 30 in good health. The CDR3 runs from the conserved cysteine through the conserved F or W. Fields, in order: V gene, D gene, J gene, clone size, CDR3 DNA, CDR3 protein. The D gene is left open where the match is weak. Only some rows state a clone size, as once, few, many or a class for expanded clones.

>TRBV12-3/TRBV12-4|.|TRBJ1-4|.
TGTGCCAGCAGTTTCGGCAGGGGAATAGATGAAAAACTGTTTTTT
CASSFGRGIDEKLFF
>TRBV20-1|.|TRBJ2-1|few
TGCAGTGCTATATCCGGGCCGGTCTACAATGAGCAGTTCTTC
CSAISGPVYNEQFF
>TRBV12-3/TRBV12-4|.|TRBJ2-7|many
TGTGCCAGCAGTTTATTGCAGGGCTCCAACGAGCAGTACTTC
CASSLLQGSNEQYF
>TRBV2|TRBD2|TRBJ2-3|.
TGTGCCACCCCGGTCGGGGGGGTAAGCACAGATACGCAGTATTTT
CATPVGGVSTDTQYF
>TRBV29-1|TRBD2|TRBJ2-1|few
TGCAGCGTTGAATCAGGGGGACTAGCGGGAGGGAGGTTCCATGAGCAGTTCTTC
CSVESGGLAGGRFHEQFF
>TRBV12-3/TRBV12-4|.|TRBJ1-5|many
TGTGCCAGCAGCAACGGCCAGGGGCCCCAGCATTTT
CASSNGQGPQHF
>TRBV6-5|.|TRBJ1-6|few
TGTGCCAGCAGTTTGGGAGTCCCCGGCAATTCACCCCTCCACTTT
CASSLGVPGNSPLHF
>TRBV11-1|TRBD1|TRBJ1-1|few
TGTGCCAGCAGCTTAGAGTGGGGCGACAGGGGGCGAGTGAACACTGAAGCTTTCTTT
CASSLEWGDRGRVNTEAFF
>TRBV12-3/TRBV12-4|.|TRBJ1-1|many
TGTGCCAGCAGTTTAGGGTACGGCAACACTGAAGCTTTCTTT
CASSLGYGNTEAFF
>TRBV6-5|TRBD2|TRBJ2-1|many
TGTGCCAGCAGTTACAAAGCGGGGAGCTCCTACAATGAGCAGTTCTTC
CASSYKAGSSYNEQFF
>TRBV4-3|.|TRBJ1-3|few
TGCGCCAGCAGCCCCTACTTATCCGGGTGGGGGTCTTCTGGAAACACCATATATTTT
CASSPYLSGWGSSGNTIYF
>TRBV20-1|TRBD2|TRBJ2-7|few
TGCAGTGCGGAAGTCCGGGGGAGGGCCTCCGAGCAGTACTTC
CSAEVRGRASEQYF
>TRBV7-6|TRBD2|TRBJ2-3|many
TGTGCCAGCAGCCCCATCTGGGGCGGGAGTAGTACAGATACGCAGTATTTT
CASSPIWGGSSTDTQYF
>TRBV5-1|.|TRBJ2-1|few
TGCGCCAGCAGCTTGGGAGACTACCACAATGAGCAGTTCTTC
CASSLGDYHNEQFF
>TRBV7-8|TRBD1|TRBJ2-2|.
TGTGCCAGCGTACGACAGGGGAACACCGGGGAGCTGTTTTTT
CASVRQGNTGELFF
>TRBV5-1|.|TRBJ2-1|many
TGCGCCAGCAGCGCACCGGGAGCAGTCAATGAGCAGTTCTTC
CASSAPGAVNEQFF
>TRBV20-1|.|TRBJ2-7|.
TGCAGTGCTAGTGGGGGGCAATCCTACGAGCAGTACTTC
CSASGGQSYEQYF
>TRBV7-8|TRBD1|TRBJ2-2|many
TGTGCCAGCAGCCCTCGGACAGGGGCCACCGGGGAGCTGTTTTTT
CASSPRTGATGELFF
>TRBV7-8|.|TRBJ2-7|.
TGTGCCAGCAGCTTAGGGATGCGGGACATAACCTACGAGCAGTACTTC
CASSLGMRDITYEQYF
>TRBV4-1|.|TRBJ1-3|many
TGCGCCAGCAGCCAAGTAGTGATCTCTGGAAACACCATATATTTT
CASSQVVISGNTIYF
>TRBV12-3/TRBV12-4|.|TRBJ2-1|few
TGTGCCAGCACCTTAGAGAATGAGCAGTTCTTC
CASTLENEQFF
>TRBV7-9|TRBD1|TRBJ2-2|many
TGTGCCAGCATCCACAGGGGGGAAGGCGGGGAGCTGTTTTTT
CASIHRGEGGELFF
>TRBV7-2|.|TRBJ2-2|many
TGTGCCAGCAGCCCCCCGTGGGGGGAGCTGTTTTTT
CASSPPWGELFF
>TRBV5-1|TRBD1|TRBJ2-5|many
TGCGCCAGCAGCTTACAGGGGAGCGAGACCCAGTACTTC
CASSLQGSETQYF
>TRBV6-5|.|TRBJ1-1|.
TGTGCCAGCAGTCGGAAGGGGACTGAAGCTTTCTTT
CASSRKGTEAFF
>TRBV4-1|TRBD2|TRBJ2-1|.
TGCGCCAGCAGCCAAGATCTTACTAGCGGGAGCCCGCAGTTCTTC
CASSQDLTSGSPQFF
>TRBV7-8|.|TRBJ2-7|few
TGTGCCAGCAGCTTGGTCTCGCTCGAGCAGTACTTC
CASSLVSLEQYF
>TRBV20-1|TRBD1|TRBJ1-2|many
TGCAGTGCTACGGACCAGGGGGACTATGGCTACACCTTC
CSATDQGDYGYTF
>TRBV11-3|.|TRBJ2-3|many
TGTGCCAGCGCGGGAAGGAGCACAGATACGCAGTATTTT
CASAGRSTDTQYF
>TRBV29-1|.|TRBJ2-3|many
TGCAGCGTTGAAAGGGGGTCTGATACGCAGTATTTT
CSVERGSDTQYF
>TRBV12-3/TRBV12-4|.|TRBJ2-5|many
TGTGCCAGCAGTTTAGCCCTATCGCAGGGTATAGAGACCCAGTACTTC
CASSLALSQGIETQYF
>TRBV7-2|TRBD2|TRBJ2-1|few
TGTGCCAGCAGCTTAGATAGAGGACTAGTGGGGAATGAGCAGTTCTTC
CASSLDRGLVGNEQFF
>TRBV15|.|TRBJ2-6|.
TGTGCCACCAGCACAGGAGAGTCGGCAACTGGGGCCAACGTCCTGACTTTC
CATSTGESATGANVLTF
>TRBV12-3/TRBV12-4|.|TRBJ2-2|many
TGTGCCAGCCGAGGGGGGGACACCGGGGAGCTGTTTTTT
CASRGGDTGELFF
>TRBV29-1|.|TRBJ1-1|many
TGCAGCGTCGAGATTTCAGACACTGAAGCTTTCTTT
CSVEISDTEAFF
>TRBV5-1|.|TRBJ1-4|.
TGCGCCAGCAGCTTTGGGAGCTCTGGAGAAAAACTGTTTTTT
CASSFGSSGEKLFF
>TRBV28|TRBD2|TRBJ2-3|many
TGTGCCAGCAGCTTCCCGAAGCGGGGAGATACAGATACGCAGTATTTT
CASSFPKRGDTDTQYF
>TRBV5-1|TRBD2|TRBJ2-5|.
TGCGCCAGCAGCTTAGGGACTAGCGGGAGTCTGAAGACCCAGTACTTC
CASSLGTSGSLKTQYF
>TRBV3-1|.|TRBJ1-5|few
TGTGCCAGCAGCCAGTCTGTGGGCCCGGGTTGGCCCCAGCATTTT
CASSQSVGPGWPQHF
>TRBV2|.|TRBJ2-1|.
TGTGCCAGCAGTGCGGACCCGCTAAGCTCCTACAATGAGCAGTTCTTC
CASSADPLSSYNEQFF
>TRBV7-2|TRBD1|TRBJ2-2|many
TGTGCCAGCAGCTTCACAGGGGCTGGCGGGGAGCTGTTTTTT
CASSFTGAGGELFF